This T cell receptor (beta chain) was captured by sequencing in a study of OX40 agonist ivuxolimab in advanced cancers. Study-level background: Patients assigned to dose escalation were diagnosed with hepatocellular carcinoma, melanoma, renal cell or head and neck cancer. Prior therapy, whether anti-PD-1, anti-PD-L1 or anti-CTLA-4, was allowed, and 35% to 40% had some. Study-level findings and limits: At 0.1 to 3.0 mg/kg, CD4+ and CD8+ blood T cells expanded clonally by week 6. Among T cells, CD8+ cells averaged more expanded clones than CD4+ cells.

The V gene's germline CDR1 is MGHRA and CDR2 YSYEKL. V gave up 3 bases and J gave up 3 bases, with 11 bases separating them. The CDR3 sequence is 14 residues long. Libraries were prepared by immunoSEQ multiplex PCR; TCRdb keeps only in-frame clonotypes and omits some of them. The sample includes over 25,000 clones, about 74% of them seen just once. There are a few counts of this clone. Its antigen is not identified. This chain connects TRBV4-1 to TRBJ1-1; possible D gene TRBD1, 5 bases. Material: CD4+ or CD8+ T cells sorted from blood, obtained in a trial of the OX40 agonist ivuxolimab. This clonotype was obtained from an adult with an advanced solid tumor such as melanoma, head and neck, liver or kidney cancer. For the CDR3, the DNA is TGCGCCAGCAGCCACTTCGGACACCACACTGAAGCTTTCTTT. This codes for CASSHFGHHTEAFF.